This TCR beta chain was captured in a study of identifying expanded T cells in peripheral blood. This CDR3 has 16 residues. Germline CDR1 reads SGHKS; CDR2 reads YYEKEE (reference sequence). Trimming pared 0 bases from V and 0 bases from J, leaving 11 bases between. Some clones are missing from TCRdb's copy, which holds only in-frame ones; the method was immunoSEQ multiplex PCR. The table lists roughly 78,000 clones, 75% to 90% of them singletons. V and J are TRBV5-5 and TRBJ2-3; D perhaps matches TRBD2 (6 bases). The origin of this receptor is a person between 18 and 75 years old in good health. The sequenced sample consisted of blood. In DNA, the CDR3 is TGTGCCAGCAGCTTGGAGGGGCGGGGTAGCACAGATACGCAGTATTTT. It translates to CASSLEGRGSTDTQYF.